This section outlines one TCR beta chain sequence together with its context. Germline V gene data show CDR1 as SGHTA and CDR2 as FQGNSA. This CDR3 region has 14 residues. V was cut by 0 bases and J by 5 bases, with 10 bases left in between. The data stem from a study of control samples from healthy donors and cancer patients. Using immunoSEQ multiplex PCR, the repertoire was profiled, and TCRdb retains in-frame clones only, with some absent. Of roughly 100,000 clones in the sample, roughly nine tenths were seen once. Input material: blood. The chain carries TRBV7-2 and TRBJ1-1, with D hard to call. The TCR comes from a woman between 50 and 59 years old in good health. The CDR3: CASSLAGGATEAFF. CDR3 DNA sequence: TGTGCCAGCAGCTTAGCGGGAGGAGCGACTGAAGCTTTCTTT.